This T cell receptor beta chain derives from a study of shared clonotypes between healthy human individuals. A remark on this clone: What it binds is not known.

CD45RO-negative, CCR7-selected cells formed the naive CD8 fraction, which excluded terminally differentiated effector memory CD45RA+ cells. Some clones are missing from TCRdb's copy, which holds only in-frame ones; the method was immunoSEQ multiplex PCR. There are 1.5 million to 2.5 million clones in the sample; over 85% occur only once, and approximately 1.2% lies in the top ten. The junction had 1 base not matched to a gene; V was cut back by 1 base and J by 8 bases. The CDR3 is made up of 13 amino acids. Germline V lookup: CDR1 SGHVS, CDR2 FNYEAQ. Findings of the study overall: Clonotypes which were not shared had lower generation probabilities than clonotypes that all four donors shared. Shared clonotypes: about 5.3% naive CD4, roughly 3.5% naive CD8, 2% to 2.5% memory CD4, under 0.5% memory CD8.

This receptor was identified in a man between 18 and 35 years old in good health. What was sequenced was naive CD8+ T cells sorted from blood. This chain uses TRBV7-6 with TRBJ2-1; 8 bases are a match to TRBD1. The CDR3: CASSLDRGDEQFF. The DNA for the CDR3 is TGTGCCAGCAGCTTAGACAGGGGGGATGAGCAGTTCTTC.